Listed here are 16 T cell receptor beta chains from one sample, sequenced in a study of blood T cells in healthy people across ages. It was with a sample-barcoded 5' primer and a J-beta primer mix that a second PCR of about 6 to 12 cycles was run. TCRdb passed the 5' RACE reads through MiXCR, listing each CDR3 protein once. In the table there are more than 1 million distinct CDR3 sequences, 40% to 45% of which are singletons. The sample comprised blood. The receptor source for this set is a woman aged 55 to 70 in good health.

There are a few counts of this clonotype. The V gene is TRBV27, the J gene TRBJ2-7, with D unclear. The CDR3 extends over 13 amino acids. Per germline, CDR1 MNHEY and CDR2 SMNVEV (reference sequence). V was clipped by 5 bases and J by 2 bases, with 10 bases between them. The CDR3 DNA reads as TGTGCCAGCAGTGCCACTATTACCTACGAGCAGTACTTC. This sequence encodes CASSATITYEQYF.

On this clonotype itself: One junction end disagrees with the germline gene, perhaps due to a read error. V is TRBV24-1 and J is TRBJ2-5; 8 bases are shared with TRBD2. The CDR3 totals 13 residues. Germline assignment: CDR1 KGHDR and CDR2 SFDVKD. The CDR3 loop is CATSRPAGETQYF. The CDR3 DNA reads as TGTGCCACCAGTCGTCCAGCGGGAGAGACTCAGTACTTC.

This chain connects TRBV20-1 to TRBJ1-4; TRBD1 matches 7 bases. Germline V gene data show CDR1 as DFQATT and CDR2 as SNEGSKA (reference sequence). This CDR3 has 15 residues. V was pared by 3 bases and J by 7 bases, with 11 bases of the junction left unmatched. The CDR3 reads CSARATDRVFEKLFF. The CDR3 DNA sequence: TGCAGTGCTAGGGCGACCGACAGGGTCTTTGAAAAACTGTTTTTT.

The gene calls are TRBV20-1 and TRBJ1-1; D is unclear. The CDR3 has 13 amino acids. In germline, CDR1 is DFQATT, CDR2 SNEGSKA (reference sequence). The V end was cut by 3 bases, the J end by 1 base, with 9 bases between. The CDR3 nucleotides are TGCAGTGCTAGGAAGGGAGGGAACACTGAAGCTTTCTTT. It yields the protein CSARKGGNTEAFF.

This chain joins TRBV3-1 and TRBJ2-7; the D gene is possibly TRBD1 (5 bases). Germline-derived CDR1 and CDR2 are LGHDT and YNNKEL (reference sequence). The CDR3 totals 16 residues. Trimming pared 1 base from V and 0 bases from J, leaving 13 bases between. CDR3 residues: CASSQVWQGNSYEQYF. CDR3 nucleotides: TGTGCCAGCAGCCAAGTGTGGCAGGGCAACTCCTACGAGCAGTACTTC.

The chain couples TRBV9 to TRBJ1-2; D gene unclear. The CDR3 is made up of 14 amino acids. Germline CDR1 reads SGDLS; CDR2 reads YYNGEE. V was pared by 0 bases and J by 8 bases, with 14 bases between. The CDR3 sequence: CASSVDMGAIGYTF. The DNA for the CDR3 is TGTGCCAGCAGCGTAGATATGGGCGCGATCGGCTACACCTTC.

Here the CDR3 reads CASSLYQDTEAFF. For the CDR3, the DNA is TGTGCCAGCAGCTTATACCAGGACACTGAAGCTTTCTTT. V usage is TRBV11-3 and J usage is TRBJ1-1, with D hard to call. Germline V gene sequence: CDR1 SGHNT, CDR2 YENEEA. V was cut by 2 bases and J by 3 bases, with 7 bases left in between. The CDR3 length is 13 residues. Complete variable domain (other parts from reference TRBV11-3 and TRBJ1-1): EAGVVQSPRYKIIEKKQPVAFWCNPISGHNTLYWYLQNLGQGPELLIRYENEEAVDDSQLPKDRFSAERLKGVDSTLKIQPAELGDSAVYLCASSLYQDTEAFFGQGTRLTVV.

This clonotype was picked up a small number of times. The chain combines TRBV7-6 with TRBJ2-7, with TRBD2 matching over 9 bases. J was trimmed by 2 bases and V by 5 bases; bases with no gene match: 7. The CDR3 sequence is 15 residues long. The germline V gene encodes CDR1 SGHVS and CDR2 FNYEAQ. The CDR3 DNA reads as TGTGCCAGCAGCCCTCCCCCTAGCGGGACCTACGAGCAGTACTTC. It encodes CASSPPPSGTYEQYF.

The chain combines TRBV20-1 with TRBJ2-1, with a tentative D call TRBD2 (6 bases). TRBJ2-7 matches the DNA end more closely, so the J call is doubtful. Germline V gene data show CDR1 as DFQATT and CDR2 as SNEGSKA (reference sequence). CDR3 length equals 16 residues. In DNA, the CDR3 is TGCAGTGCTAGAGACCAACTAGCACCCGGTATCGATGAGCAGTACTTC. Translated, it gives CSARDQLAPGIDEQYF.

The V and J genes are TRBV6-2 or TRBV6-3 and TRBJ1-2, with TRBD1 matching 7 bases. Germline V gives CDR1 MNHEY, CDR2 SVGEGT. Trimming removed 6 bases from V and 3 bases from J; junction bases left unmatched: 1. The CDR3 loop spans 12 amino acids. The CDR3 spells CASSQGDYGYTF. Written as DNA, the CDR3 is TGTGCCAGCAGCCAGGGGGACTATGGCTACACCTTC.

This clonotype turned up a few times. The chain joins TRBV15 to TRBJ2-3; possibly TRBD2 for D (6 bases). V shed 1 base and J shed 2 bases, with 13 bases lying between them. The CDR3 has 16 amino acids. In germline, CDR1 is LNHNV, CDR2 YYDKDF (reference sequence). Here the CDR3 reads CATSRGSVAATDTQYF. DNA for the CDR3: TGTGCCACCAGCAGAGGAAGTGTAGCGGCCACAGATACGCAGTATTTT.

The rearrangement joins TRBV6-2 or TRBV6-3 to TRBJ2-1; TRBD2 agrees at 12 bases. CDR3 size: 16 residues. CDR1 MNHEY and CDR2 SVGEGT come from the germline V gene. The junction had 9 bases not matched to a gene; V was cut back by 7 bases and J by 5 bases. Here the CDR3 DNA reads TGTGCCAGCATCCTAGCGGGAGGGCGGATCCACAATGAGCAGTTCTTC. The encoded protein is CASILAGGRIHNEQFF.

This clonotype was counted many times. This chain uses TRBV27 with TRBJ2-7; no clear D gene. The V end lost 5 bases, the J end lost 6 bases, and 8 bases lay between the germline ends. The length of the CDR3 is 11 residues. Germline V gene data show CDR1 as MNHEY and CDR2 as SMNVEV (reference sequence). In DNA, the CDR3 is TGTGCCAGCAGTACCCTCGGCGAGCAGTACTTC. Amino acid sequence: CASSTLGEQYF.

DNA of the CDR3: TGTGCCAGCAGCTCGGGTGTCCGGTCAGGGCATCAGCCCCAGCATTTT. Translation: CASSSGVRSGHQPQHF. The gene calls are TRBV5-6 and TRBJ1-5; D possibly corresponds to TRBD1 (5 bases). Deletions cut 3 bases from V and 5 bases from J, with 18 bases between. CDR1 and CDR2 from the germline V gene are SGHDT and YYEEEE. The CDR3 consists of 16 residues.

The rearrangement joins TRBV9 to TRBJ2-1, with D perhaps TRBD2 (6 bases). This CDR3 has 15 residues. V gave up 1 base and J gave up 5 bases, with 13 bases separating them. Germline V lookup: CDR1 SGDLS, CDR2 YYNGEE. Here the CDR3 DNA reads TGTGCCAGCAGCGTATACGGGAGTGGGGACAATGAGCAGTTCTTC. Protein: CASSVYGSGDNEQFF. Looking up the rest from reference TRBV9 and TRBJ2-1 gives the full variable domain: DSGVTQTPKHLITATGQRVTLRCSPRSGDLSVYWYQQSLDQGLQFLIQYYNGEERAKGNILERFSAQQFPDLHSELNLSSLELGDSALYFCASSVYGSGDNEQFFGPGTRLTVL.

This clonotype was seen a handful of times. The V and J genes are TRBV24-1 and TRBJ1-2; D is possibly TRBD1 (5 bases). Germline-derived CDR1 and CDR2 are KGHDR and SFDVKD. With 1 base removed from V and 8 bases from J, the gap between germline ends came to 10 bases. The length of the CDR3 is 13 residues. The CDR3 sequence is CATSDFGGGGYTF. CDR3 nucleotide sequence: TGTGCCACCAGTGATTTTGGGGGAGGCGGCTACACCTTC.